This TCR beta chain was profiled in a study of T cells after yellow fever vaccination. Notes on the study in general: Among primary-vaccination clones, most reappeared after the booster, at 95% to 96% for CD4 and around 91% for CD8. Within FACS-sorted repertoires, abundant clonotypes contaminating from the bulk population could be present. Just a small share of clonotypes turned up in the CD4 compartment as well as the CD8 compartment.

TCRdb reprocessed the 5' RACE reads with MiXCR, giving one entry per CDR3 protein. The sample lists a few hundred thousand distinct CDR3 sequences; about 17% were seen once. This clonotype was observed a handful of times. The antigen remains undetermined. The specimen was PBMCs, collected 4 to 6 days after the first yellow fever vaccination. The source of this sequence is a man aged 18 to 30 who received the YFV17D yellow fever vaccine.

In nucleotides, the CDR3 is TGTGCCAGCCTAACCCGTCGGCGGGGGGGCGGTCTGTATTTT. Translated: CASLTRRRGGGLYF. V is TRBV7-2 and J is TRBJ2-3; TRBD2 matches at 9 bases. This CDR3 comprises 14 residues. After removal of 8 bases from V and 14 bases from J, the junction contained 17 bases not matched to a gene. Germline V gene lookup returns CDR1 SGHTA and CDR2 FQGNSA. Together with reference TRBV7-2 and TRBJ2-3, the CDR3 gives the full variable domain: GAGVSQSPSNKVTEKGKDVELRCDPISGHTALYWYRQSLGQGLEFLIYFQGNSAPDKSGLPSDRFSAERTGGSVSTLTIQRTQQEDSAVYLCASLTRRRGGGLYFGPGTRLTVL.